The 17 T cell receptor beta chains given below trace back to one sample, sequenced in a study of T cells in women clearing cervical HPV infection. Using immunoSEQ multiplex PCR, the repertoire was profiled, and TCRdb retains in-frame clones only, with some absent. The listing records around 30,000 clones. Sequencing used blood buffy coat. These receptors all come from a woman between 18 and 70 years old with a cervical HPV16 infection that either progressed to CIN3+ or cleared (not recorded which).

A remark on this clone: The CDR3 end is not reached by the read, which stops 3 residues before it; the germline J gene fills it in. The chain recombines TRBV7-8 with TRBJ1-6, with 9 bases that match TRBD1. CDR3 length: 14 residues. Unmatched junction bases numbered 6, after V lost 4 bases and J lost 11 bases. The germline V gene has CDR1 SGHVS and CDR2 FQNEAQ. Partial CDR3 DNA: TGTGCCAGCAGCTCCGGACAGGGGTATGCACCC. Translating it yields CASSSGQGYAP. In full, the CDR3 is CASSSGQGYAPLHF.

As to this clone: Germline and junction disagree at one end, which may indicate a read error. The read ends 3 residues before the CDR3 terminus; that terminus is restored from the germline J gene. Other nucleotide sequences in the sample specify the same CDR3. The gene calls are TRBV19 and TRBJ1-3; D perhaps matches TRBD1 (6 bases). Per germline, CDR1 LNHDA and CDR2 SQIVND (reference sequence). There are 16 residues in the CDR3. The CDR3 loop is CASSPGGGASGNTIYF. The covered CDR3 bases are TGTGCCAGTAGTCCTGGTGGGGGCGCCTCTGGAAACACA.

As concerns this clone: The CDR3 is cut off 3 residues early in the read; its end comes from the germline J gene. The genes are TRBV19 and TRBJ2-3, with 9 bases that match TRBD1. CDR1 and CDR2 from the germline V gene are LNHDA and SQIVND (reference sequence). The CDR3 is 17 amino acids. CDR3 DNA, as far as it was read: TGTGCCAGTAGTAGTCCATCCGGGACAGGGAGGGATCAGCCG. The encoded protein is CASSSPSGTGRDQP. From start to end, the CDR3 is CASSSPSGTGRDQPQYF. Filled out from reference TRBV19 and TRBJ2-3, the complete variable domain reads DGGITQSPKYLFRKEGQNVTLSCEQNLNHDAMYWYRQDPGQGLRLIYYSQIVNDFQKGDIAEGYSVSREKKESFPLTVTSAQKNPTAFYLCASSSPSGTGRDQPQYFGPGTRLTVL.

About this clone: Read sequence stops 3 residues before the CDR3 end, and the germline J gene provides the missing end. The rearrangement uses TRBV10-1 and TRBJ2-5, with a weak D call TRBD1 (6 bases). Trimming removed 3 bases at V and 5 bases at J, with 16 bases between. This CDR3 has 15 amino acids. Germline CDR1 is WNHNN and CDR2 is SYGVQD (reference sequence). The CDR3 loop is CASSDRGLEWETQYF. CDR3 DNA, as far as it was read: TGCGCCAGCAGTGACAGGGGATTGGAGTGGGAGACC.

To note about this clone: The CDR3 end is not reached by the read, which stops 3 residues before it; the germline J gene fills it in. J is TRBJ1-3 and V is TRBV7-7; TRBD1 matches 9 bases. The J segment lost 7 bases and the V segment lost 5 bases, leaving 3 bases of the junction unmatched. The CDR3 is 13 amino acids. Germline V gives CDR1 SSHAT, CDR2 FNYEAQ (reference sequence). The CDR3 spells CASSPGQGNTIYF. The sequenced part of the CDR3 DNA is TGTGCCAGCAGCCCAGGACAGGGGAACACC.

As regards this clone: The CDR3 end lies 3 residues beyond the end of the read and is filled in from the germline J gene. The rearrangement joins TRBV20-1 to TRBJ2-7, with TRBD2 matching over 8 bases. Germline lookup yields CDR1 DFQATT and CDR2 SNEGSKA (reference sequence). This CDR3 region has 15 residues. V lost 1 base to trimming and J lost 0 bases; unmatched junction nucleotides: 5. The DNA read from the CDR3 is TGCAGTGCTAGAGGGCGAGCGGGGGACTCCTACGAG. This translates into CSARGRAGDSYE. The full CDR3 is CSARGRAGDSYEQYF.

As to this clone: The read terminates 3 residues ahead of where the CDR3 ends, so the germline J gene completes it. The rearrangement joins TRBV19 to TRBJ2-3; perhaps TRBD2 as D (6 bases). The CDR3 is made up of 21 amino acids. Germline V lookup: CDR1 LNHDA, CDR2 SQIVND (reference sequence). Between the trimmed V and J ends, which lost 7 bases and 2 bases, there was a span of 34 bases. The CDR3 spells CASTSPGRPMDYFTDTDTQYF. The sequenced part of the CDR3 DNA is TGTGCCAGTACCTCCCCAGGCCGTCCAATGGACTACTTTACAGACACAGATACG.

Worth noting for this clone: The read terminates 3 residues ahead of where the CDR3 ends, so the germline J gene completes it. This sequence joins TRBV2 and TRBJ1-2, with D possibly matching TRBD1 (5 bases). Germline V lookup: CDR1 SNHLY, CDR2 FYNNEI. This CDR3 has 14 residues. V was pared by 8 bases and J by 7 bases, with 20 bases between. CDR3 DNA (partial): TGTGCCAGCGCACGCTCCAGGGAGGGCGTTGGC. Translated, it gives CASARSREGVG. From start to end, the CDR3 is CASARSREGVGYTF.

A note on this clone: The read halts 3 residues ahead of the CDR3 end, with the missing end drawn from the germline J gene. The rearrangement joins TRBV19 to TRBJ1-5; 9 bases align to TRBD1. The trim removed 5 bases at V and 5 bases at J, leaving 4 bases unmatched. Germline values: CDR1 LNHDA, CDR2 SQIVND (reference sequence). This CDR3 has 14 residues. CDR3 sequence reads: CASSQQGADQPQHF. Partial CDR3 DNA: TGTGCCAGTAGTCAACAGGGGGCCGATCAGCCC.

About this clone itself: The CDR3 end lies 3 residues beyond the end of the read and is filled in from the germline J gene. The rearrangement joins TRBV20-1 to TRBJ2-7; a possible D gene is TRBD2 (5 bases). The V and J ends lost 6 bases and 3 bases respectively, with 15 bases between them. This CDR3 spans 13 amino acids. The V gene's germline CDR1 is DFQATT and CDR2 SNEGSKA (reference sequence). Partial CDR3 DNA: TGCAGTGCCGAGAAGGACTCTGACTACGAG. This translates into CSAEKDSDYE. The CDR3 in full is CSAEKDSDYEQYF.

The CDR3 spells CASSAGQPNSPLFF. The DNA read from the CDR3 is TGCGCCAGCTCAGCGGGACAGCCTAATTCACCA. V and J are TRBV5-1 and TRBJ1-4; 7 bases align to TRBD1. The CDR3 end falls 3 residues outside the read, so it is completed with the germline J gene. Germline V gene data show CDR1 as SGHRS and CDR2 as YFSETQ. CDR3 length equals 14 residues. Full variable domain (rest looked up from reference TRBV5-1 and TRBJ1-4): KAGVTQTPRYLIKTRGQQVTLSCSPISGHRSVSWYQQTPGQGLQFLFEYFSETQRNKGNFPGRFSGRQFSNSRSEMNVSTLELGDSALYLCASSAGQPNSPLFFGSGTQLSVL.

As to this clone: The CDR3 goes on 3 residues after the read ends, and that part is filled in from the germline J gene. The rearrangement links TRBV18 to TRBJ1-2; D remains ambiguous. The CDR3 spans 16 residues. The V gene lost 5 bases and the J gene lost 4 bases, with 20 bases spanning the gap. Per the germline V gene, CDR1 is KGHSH and CDR2 is LQKENI. The CDR3 sequence is CASSASRTPGGYGYTF. CDR3 DNA (partial): TGTGCCAGCTCAGCGTCACGGACTCCTGGAGGCTATGGC. The full variable domain, rest sourced from reference TRBV18 and TRBJ1-2, is NAGVMQNPRHLVRRRGQEARLRCSPMKGHSHVYWYRQLPEEGLKFMVYLQKENIIDESGMPKERFSAEFPKEGPSILRIQQVVRGDSAAYFCASSASRTPGGYGYTFGSGTRLTVV.

With regard to this clone: The sequence runs out 3 residues before the end of the CDR3; the remainder is reconstructed from the germline J gene. The V and J genes are TRBV7-6 and TRBJ1-2; 8 nucleotides agree with TRBD1. Germline loops: CDR1 SGHVS, CDR2 FNYEAQ. The CDR3 is 14 residues long. The CDR3 DNA, read in part, is TGTGCCAGCAGCTCACAGGGGGGCACAGATACC. Its protein product is CASSSQGGTDT. In full, the CDR3 is CASSSQGGTDTYTF.

The CDR3 is CASSLWASSIEKLFF. CDR3 bases read: TGTGCCAGCAGCTTGTGGGCCTCATCCATTGAAAAG. The chain couples TRBV5-6 to TRBJ2-2; D is unclear. The observed sequence ends 3 residues before the CDR3 terminus, with the missing tail filled in from the germline J gene. The V gene's germline CDR1 is SGHDT and CDR2 YYEEEE. This CDR3 has 15 residues.

In the case of this clone: Sequencing ends 3 residues short of the CDR3 end; the germline J gene provides the rest. The rearrangement uses TRBV5-1 and TRBJ1-2, with 7 bases matching TRBD1. J was trimmed by 5 bases and V by 0 bases; bases with no gene match: 7. Germline V gene data show CDR1 as SGHRS and CDR2 as YFSETQ. The CDR3 is 15 residues long. CDR3 DNA, as far as it was read: TGCGCCAGCAGCTTGGCGACAGGGAGTGGGTATGGC. Amino acid sequence: CASSLATGSGYG. The whole CDR3 reads CASSLATGSGYGYTF.

A note on this clone: The read finishes 3 residues shy of the CDR3 end, and the germline J gene is used to complete it. The chain carries TRBV5-1 and TRBJ2-5; TRBD2 aligns across 7 bases. The CDR3 is made up of 15 amino acids. Germline trimming cut 7 bases from V and 1 base from J; bases unmatched to any gene: 10. Germline V lookup: CDR1 SGHRS, CDR2 YFSETQ. The sequenced CDR3 bases are TGCGCCAGCTACCAAGGGACTACCCCCCAAGAGACC. This encodes CASYQGTTPQET. The whole CDR3 protein is CASYQGTTPQETQYF.

With respect to this clone: The read finishes 3 residues shy of the CDR3 end, and the germline J gene is used to complete it. V and J are TRBV7-6 and TRBJ1-2, with 10 nucleotides matching TRBD1. Germline V gene sequence: CDR1 SGHVS, CDR2 FNYEAQ. The CDR3 is 17 residues long. The sequenced part of the CDR3 DNA is TGTGCCAGCAGCCCCAGGACAGGGGGTAATTCCTACAATGAC. Encoded protein: CASSPRTGGNSYND. The full CDR3 sequence reads CASSPRTGGNSYNDYTF.